The 20 T cell receptor beta chains below come from one sample, sequenced in a study of regulatory T cells in long-lasting Graves disease. The time point: newly diagnosed GD, antithyroid drugs for less than 3 months. The authors made the TCR library using RNA they extracted from PBMCs. Combining iRepertoire HTBI primers with Arm-PCR of CDR3 regions, the authors built TCR beta libraries. A single record per CDR3 protein comes from TCRdb applying MiXCR to the multiplex PCR reads. The table records about 560,000 distinct CDR3 sequences, roughly 16% of them present only once. These data are also associated with another study on T cells in Graves' hyperthyroidism and ophthalmopathy.

Sample: peripheral blood mononuclear cells (PBMCs), taken at new diagnosis, from a patient treated with antithyroid drugs. The receptors originated from a man younger than 30 with Graves disease.

There are many counts of this clonotype. The genes are TRBV27 and TRBJ2-7; 7 nucleotides match TRBD1. This CDR3 comprises 14 residues. Germline CDR1 MNHEY, CDR2 SMNVEV (reference sequence). J gave up 3 bases and V 5 bases, and 7 bases lay outside the gene matches. The CDR3 coding sequence is TGTGCCAGCAGTCCCGGGACAGCCCTCTACGAGCAGTACTTC. Amino acids: CASSPGTALYEQYF.

This clonotype was picked up a small number of times. The V call is TRBV7-6, the J call TRBJ1-5; D possibly corresponds to TRBD1 (6 bases). Germline CDR1 and CDR2: SGHVS and FNYEAQ. Trimming shortened V by 1 base and J by 3 bases, and 10 bases separated the two germline ends. The CDR3 is 15 residues long. CDR3 sequence: CASSLDWTDNQPQHF. The CDR3 nucleotides are TGTGCCAGCAGCTTAGATTGGACAGACAATCAGCCCCAGCATTTT.

At least ten counts were recorded for this clonotype. The V gene is TRBV12-3 or TRBV12-4, the J gene TRBJ2-1, with 10 bases that match TRBD2. V shed 6 bases and J 5 bases; nucleotides not matched to a gene: 10. The CDR3 covers 16 residues. CDR3 DNA sequence: TGTGCCAGCAGGCGGCGGGGAGCGGGAGGGGACAATGAGCAGTTCTTC. Protein sequence: CASRRRGAGGDNEQFF.

This clonotype was observed a handful of times. This chain links TRBV5-1 with TRBJ1-3; no clear D gene. This CDR3 spans 14 amino acids. Germline V gene lookup returns CDR1 SGHRS and CDR2 YFSETQ. Trimming shortened V by 0 bases and J by 4 bases, and 8 bases separated the two germline ends. The CDR3 nucleotides are TGCGCCAGCAGCTTGGTCGGTATCGGAAACACCATATATTTT. As protein: CASSLVGIGNTIYF.

In this sample, this clonotype turned up many times. The CDR3 nucleotides read TGTGCCAGCAGCCAAGGACTAGTGGGGGGGGCCGGGCAGCCCCAGCATTTT. It is translated as CASSQGLVGGAGQPQHF. The gene calls are TRBV3-1 and TRBJ1-5; maybe TRBD1 (6 bases). The germline CDR1 and CDR2 sequences are LGHDT and YNNKEL (reference sequence). Between the trimmed V and J ends, which lost 1 base and 7 bases, there was a span of 20 bases. This CDR3 has 17 residues.

The chain has TRBV6-1 and TRBJ1-6; 9 nucleotides line up with TRBD1. V shed 6 bases and J 4 bases; nucleotides not matched to a gene: 4. Germline V gene sequence: CDR1 MNHNS, CDR2 SASEGT. The CDR3 runs 15 residues. The CDR3 DNA sequence: TGTGCCAGCAGGACAGGGGGAGAGTATAATTCACCCCTCCACTTT. Translating it yields CASRTGGEYNSPLHF.

This clonotype was picked up many times. V is TRBV7-3 and J is TRBJ2-1, with 9 bases matching TRBD1. After removal of 5 bases from V and 7 bases from J, the junction contained 9 bases not matched to a gene. The CDR3 extends over 15 amino acids. CDR1 is SGHTA and CDR2 is FQGTGA in the germline V gene. CDR3 sequence (DNA): TGTGCCAGCAGCCCGGGACAGGGTCTGTTGAATGAGCAGTTCTTC. As protein: CASSPGQGLLNEQFF.

In its sample, this clonotype was seen many times. The chain employs TRBV11-2 and TRBJ2-7; D unresolved. The CDR3 contains 14 residues. The V end was cut by 5 bases, the J end by 7 bases, with 18 bases between. CDR1 is SGHAT and CDR2 is FQNNGV in the germline V gene. The CDR3 nucleotides are TGTGCCAGCAGCCAAGTCCGCCCCTCGGATGAGCAGTACTTC. Protein sequence: CASSQVRPSDEQYF.

In its sample, this clonotype was seen many times. The J gene is TRBJ1-1, the V gene TRBV30, with 8 bases that match TRBD1. The V segment lost 2 bases and the J segment 11 bases; nucleotides outside the gene matches: 13. The CDR3 consists of 14 residues. Germline-derived CDR1 and CDR2 are GTSNPN and SVGIG (reference sequence). The CDR3 DNA is TGTGCCTGGAGTCCCGGGACAGGATATCGTACGGCTTTCTTT. This translates into CAWSPGTGYRTAFF.

This clonotype was recorded at least ten times. The V and J genes are TRBV20-1 and TRBJ1-1; a possible D gene is TRBD1 (6 bases). The CDR3 has 14 residues. The V end was cut by 6 bases, the J end by 6 bases, with 20 bases between. Germline values: CDR1 DFQATT, CDR2 SNEGSKA (reference sequence). This CDR3 is CSATEGAGAAEAFF. The CDR3 bases are TGCAGTGCCACGGAGGGAGCAGGGGCTGCTGAAGCTTTCTTT.

This clonotype was found a few times. This chain links TRBV7-3 with TRBJ2-2; 8 bases are shared with TRBD1. From germline, CDR1 is SGHTA and CDR2 FQGTGA. The CDR3 spans 16 residues. V gave up 2 bases and J gave up 6 bases; unmatched junction bases: 8. The DNA for the CDR3 is TGTGCCAGCAGCTTATCGGCAGGGGGCCATCCCGGGGAGCTGTTTTTT. Translating it yields CASSLSAGGHPGELFF.

A few counts support this clonotype. The chain employs TRBV7-9 and TRBJ2-4; perhaps TRBD1 as D (5 bases). The V end lost 2 bases, the J end lost 4 bases, and 18 bases lay between the germline ends. Germline V gives CDR1 SEHNR, CDR2 FQNEAQ (reference sequence). CDR3 length equals 17 residues. The CDR3 spells CASSLTGLGQGKNIQYF. The DNA of the CDR3 is TGTGCCAGCAGCTTAACCGGGTTGGGGCAAGGAAAAAACATTCAGTACTTC.

This clonotype was seen repeatedly, ten times or more. V is TRBV18 and J is TRBJ2-2; TRBD2 aligns across 9 bases. CDR3 length: 15 amino acids. The germline V gene encodes CDR1 KGHSH and CDR2 LQKENI. J gave up 4 bases and V 3 bases, and 3 bases lay outside the gene matches. The CDR3 region has the DNA TGTGCCAGCTCACCGGGACTAGCAGCCACCGGGGAGCTGTTTTTT. Amino acid sequence: CASSPGLAATGELFF.

This clonotype has a single count. This sequence joins TRBV27 and TRBJ2-3; possibly TRBD1 for D (5 bases). Per germline, CDR1 MNHEY and CDR2 SMNVEV (reference sequence). V lost 9 bases and J lost 5, with 12 bases in between. The CDR3 consists of 12 residues. The CDR3 bases are TGTGCCAGTAAGGGGATCGGAGATACGCAGTATTTT. This translates into CASKGIGDTQYF.

This clonotype was recorded at least ten times. This sequence joins TRBV28 and TRBJ2-5, with D unresolved. Germline-derived CDR1 and CDR2 are MDHEN and SYDVKM. The ends were cut back, 7 bases at V and 3 bases at J, with 15 bases in the middle. The CDR3 runs 14 residues. The CDR3 here is CASKGITREETQYF. CDR3 coding DNA: TGTGCCAGCAAAGGGATTACCCGTGAAGAGACCCAGTACTTC.

The rearrangement links TRBV6-1 to TRBJ1-2; D not certain. Trimming took off 6 bases at V and 8 bases at J, with 19 bases between the two ends. Germline V CDR1 and CDR2: MNHNS, SASEGT. The CDR3 runs to 14 residues. CDR3: CASSRTAQWWGYTF. Written as DNA, the CDR3 is TGTGCCAGCAGCCGGACGGCTCAATGGTGGGGCTACACCTTC.

In its sample, this clonotype was seen many times. The chain carries TRBV2 and TRBJ2-1; 16 nucleotides line up with TRBD2. The CDR3 totals 17 residues. Germline V gene sequence: CDR1 SNHLY, CDR2 FYNNEI. V shed 10 bases and J 4 bases; nucleotides not matched to a gene: 10. CDR3 amino acids: CATPGLAGGSRYNEQFF. CDR3 nucleotides: TGTGCCACCCCGGGACTAGCGGGAGGGTCCCGTTACAATGAGCAGTTCTTC.

This chain joins TRBV3-1 and TRBJ2-7; 8 bases align to TRBD2. The CDR3 runs 15 residues. Germline CDR1 LGHDT, CDR2 YNNKEL (reference sequence). Unmatched junction bases numbered 9, after V lost 5 bases and J lost 3 bases. This CDR3 reads CASSLSGLGDYEQYF. CDR3 in DNA: TGTGCCAGCAGCTTGTCGGGACTAGGGGACTACGAGCAGTACTTC.

The chain uses TRBV15 and TRBJ1-1; no reliable D call. Germline values: CDR1 LNHNV, CDR2 YYDKDF (reference sequence). The CDR3 runs 14 residues. Trimming left V 6 bases short and J 5 bases short, with 16 bases between. The CDR3, as DNA: TGTGCCACCAGGCGGAGCGGCGCGGGGACTGAAGCTTTCTTT. It specifies CATRRSGAGTEAFF.

This clonotype occurred a few times. This sequence joins TRBV2 and TRBJ2-7; TRBD1 agrees at 7 bases. The CDR3 runs 16 residues. J lost 6 bases, V lost 1 base, and 12 bases had no gene match. Germline CDR1 reads SNHLY; CDR2 reads FYNNEI. In nucleotides, the CDR3 is TGTGCCAGCAGTGAAGACCCTGGCTGGACAGGCGTCGAGCAGTACTTC. Its protein product is CASSEDPGWTGVEQYF.